The 2 T cell receptor beta chains presented below share a single source sample, sequenced in a study of neurological immune-mediated disorders. TCRdb re-analysed the 5' RACE reads in MiXCR, keeping a single row per CDR3 protein. The sample carries 14,000 or so distinct CDR3 sequences, approximately 13% recorded once. The source material was CD8+ T cells from blood. Receptors originate from a female donor with HTLV-1-associated myelopathy (HAM/TSP).

This clonotype has only a few counts. A read error may produce the germline difference seen at one junction end. V is TRBV7-8 and J is TRBJ1-1; D is unclear. The CDR3 covers 12 residues. Germline assignment: CDR1 SGHVS and CDR2 FQNEAQ. CDR3 loop: CASRDMNTEDFF. The CDR3, as DNA: TGTGCCAGCAGAGATATGAACACTGAAGATTTCTTT.

The chain links TRBV9 to TRBJ1-1; 12 nucleotides match TRBD1. V lost 2 bases and J lost 3; bases outside the gene matches: 14. Germline CDR1 is SGDLS and CDR2 is YYNGEE. The CDR3 spans 19 residues. CDR3 loop: CASSVLPFGTGGTDTEAFF. For the CDR3, the DNA is TGTGCCAGCAGCGTTCTTCCTTTCGGGACAGGGGGCACGGACACTGAAGCTTTCTTT.